This entry lists 29 T cell receptor beta chains sequenced from one sample in a study of post-analysis software for immune sequencing data. Study-wide results and caveats: Roughly 5 TRBV segments occurring more often in patients than controls included TRBV5-6, TRBV5-1 and TRBV20-1.

Researchers reported that TCR beta cDNA libraries carried unique molecular identifiers. MiXCR was run by TCRdb on the PCR reads, yielding one entry per CDR3 protein. This table has 600,000 to 700,000 distinct CDR3 sequences, 59% appearing once. These TCRs are of unknown antigen specificity. Source material: blood. The receptor source for this set is a girl aged 2-9 years with multiple sclerosis.

The CDR3 coding sequence is TGTGCCAGCACCCTCCTAGCGGGGGGCTCTTACAATGAGCAGTTCTTC. The encoded protein is CASTLLAGGSYNEQFF. The V and J genes are TRBV11-2 and TRBJ2-1; 11 nucleotides line up with TRBD2. CDR1 is SGHAT, CDR2 FQNNGV, per germline. The CDR3 is made up of 16 amino acids. The ends lost 7 bases at V and 4 bases at J; junction bases unmatched: 9.

The gene calls are TRBV7-2 and TRBJ1-6; weak D call: TRBD1 (6 bases). Germline V gene lookup returns CDR1 SGHTA and CDR2 FQGNSA. V was cut by 7 bases and J by 7 bases, with 14 bases left in between. The CDR3 contains 14 residues. The CDR3, as DNA: TGTGCCAGCACCTCGGACAGCCGAAATTCACCCCTCCACTTT. Translated, it gives CASTSDSRNSPLHF.

This clonotype was seen only a few times. In nucleotides, the CDR3 is TGCAGCGTCGATACAGGGGAGAAAGCCAAAAACATTCAGTACTTC. It specifies CSVDTGEKAKNIQYF. The V and J genes are TRBV29-1 and TRBJ2-4; TRBD1 matches 7 bases. CDR3 length equals 15 residues. With V trimmed by 6 bases and J by 0 bases, 8 bases remained unmatched. CDR1 is SQVTM, CDR2 ANQGSEA, per germline.

This clonotype has more than one count but fewer than ten. The V call is TRBV24-1, the J call TRBJ1-2, with 7 positions matching TRBD1. J lost 2 bases, V lost 2 bases, and 1 base had no gene match. From germline, CDR1 is KGHDR and CDR2 SFDVKD. The CDR3 has 14 residues. The CDR3 loop reads CATSDSGQNYGYTF. The CDR3 DNA reads as TGTGCCACCAGTGATTCGGGACAGAACTATGGCTACACCTTC.

The genes are TRBV5-1 and TRBJ2-1; a weak D match, TRBD2 (6 bases). The CDR3 is made up of 14 amino acids. Germline CDR1 is SGHRS and CDR2 is YFSETQ. The V end lost 4 bases, the J end lost 10 bases, and 18 bases lay between the germline ends. The CDR3 sequence: CASSETGVAGEQFF. In DNA, the CDR3 is TGCGCCAGCAGCGAGACCGGGGTGGCGGGAGAGCAGTTCTTC.

The CDR3 DNA follows: TGTGCCAGCAGTTTTAGGGCGGCGGATCGAAATGAGCAGTTCTTC. It codes for CASSFRAADRNEQFF. This chain joins TRBV12-3 or TRBV12-4 and TRBJ2-1; D is unclear. This CDR3 is 15 amino acids long. V gave up 3 bases and J gave up 7 bases, with 16 bases separating them.

This clonotype was seen a handful of times. This chain uses TRBV5-6 with TRBJ2-6; the D is unclear. In germline, CDR1 is SGHDT, CDR2 YYEEEE. Trimming took 2 bases from V and 4 from J, leaving 10 bases between them. The CDR3 has 15 residues. CDR3 sequence: CASSFYFPGANVLTF. The CDR3 DNA reads TGTGCCAGCAGCTTCTATTTTCCCGGGGCCAACGTCCTGACTTTC.

CDR3 loop: CASSEGSSNQPQHF. The DNA for the CDR3 is TGCGCCAGCAGCGAGGGATCAAGCAATCAGCCCCAGCATTTT. The V gene is TRBV5-1, the J gene TRBJ1-5; D is unresolved. Between the trimmed V and J ends, which lost 4 bases and 1 base, there was a span of 9 bases. The germline CDR1 and CDR2 sequences are SGHRS and YFSETQ. The length of the CDR3 is 14 residues. Full variable domain (missing parts from reference TRBV5-1 and TRBJ1-5): KAGVTQTPRYLIKTRGQQVTLSCSPISGHRSVSWYQQTPGQGLQFLFEYFSETQRNKGNFPGRFSGRQFSNSRSEMNVSTLELGDSALYLCASSEGSSNQPQHFGDGTRLSIL.

The chain joins TRBV5-1 to TRBJ1-4; 11 positions agree with TRBD1. Germline V lookup: CDR1 SGHRS, CDR2 YFSETQ. The CDR3 consists of 17 residues. V shed 4 bases, J shed 3 bases, and the junction held 8 bases outside the gene matches. In DNA form, the CDR3 reads TGCGCCAGCAGCCTGACCGGGACAGGGGGGGCTAATGAAAAACTGTTTTTT. It codes for CASSLTGTGGANEKLFF.

This chain joins TRBV20-1 and TRBJ2-7; 12 nucleotides match TRBD2. V lost 2 bases, J lost 6 bases, and 8 bases stayed unmatched. CDR3 length equals 15 residues. Germline lookup yields CDR1 DFQATT and CDR2 SNEGSKA (reference sequence). This CDR3 reads CSARSLAGGIGEQYF. CDR3 DNA sequence: TGCAGTGCTAGATCACTAGCGGGAGGCATCGGCGAGCAGTACTTC.

The chain recombines TRBV10-1 with TRBJ2-7; TRBD1 matches 7 bases. The CDR3 is 15 amino acids. Germline-derived CDR1 and CDR2 are WNHNN and SYGVQD (reference sequence). The V gene end was trimmed by 3 bases and the J gene end by 0 bases; junction bases not matched to a gene: 5. The CDR3 coding sequence is TGCGCCAGCAGTGAAAGGGGGCAGGACTCCTACGAGCAGTACTTC. Its protein is CASSERGQDSYEQYF.

This sequence joins TRBV12-3 or TRBV12-4 and TRBJ2-1; D tentatively fits TRBD1 or TRBD2 (5 bases each). This CDR3 has 14 residues. V was pared by 5 bases and J by 7 bases, with 15 bases between. The CDR3 sequence: CASSQVGTLNEQFF. DNA for the CDR3: TGTGCCAGCAGTCAAGTCGGGACGCTTAATGAGCAGTTCTTC.

The CDR3 here is CASSLGVSRYEQYF. CDR3 in DNA: TGTGCCAGCAGCTTGGGTGTCAGTCGTTACGAGCAGTACTTC. The genes are TRBV5-6 and TRBJ2-7; D is unresolved. Between the trimmed V and J ends, which lost 0 bases and 4 bases, there was a span of 11 bases. Germline V gives CDR1 SGHDT, CDR2 YYEEEE. The length of the CDR3 is 14 residues.

This chain links TRBV6-1 with TRBJ2-1, with unresolved D. The CDR3 totals 12 residues. Trimming removed 7 bases from V and 5 bases from J, with 9 bases in between. CDR1 is MNHNS and CDR2 is SASEGT in the germline V gene. CDR3 bases: TGTGCCAGCACTCTACCGGACAATGAGCAGTTCTTC. Translating gives CASTLPDNEQFF.

This clonotype was observed a handful of times. The rearrangement joins TRBV14 to TRBJ2-1, with D hard to call. CDR3 length equals 13 residues. V dropped 4 bases and J dropped 5 bases, with 9 bases sitting between them. Germline V gene sequence: CDR1 SGHDN, CDR2 FVKESK. The CDR3 DNA follows: TGTGCCAGCAGCCCCACAAGTGACAATGAGCAGTTCTTC. Residues: CASSPTSDNEQFF.

This clonotype has a handful of counts. This chain uses TRBV7-2 with TRBJ1-1, with a possible D match to TRBD1 (5 bases). The CDR3 length is 17 residues. V dropped 1 base and J dropped 3 bases, with 18 bases sitting between them. Germline values: CDR1 SGHTA, CDR2 FQGNSA. The CDR3 sequence: CASSLGTAGRGHTEAFF. The CDR3 nucleotides read TGTGCCAGCAGCTTAGGGACGGCCGGAAGGGGCCACACTGAAGCTTTCTTT.

V gene TRBV5-1 combines with J gene TRBJ2-3; D is perhaps TRBD2 (6 bases). The V and J ends lost 0 bases and 2 bases respectively, with 13 bases between them. The germline CDR1 and CDR2 sequences are SGHRS and YFSETQ. The CDR3 consists of 16 residues. The CDR3 reads CASSLGLADDTDTQYF. CDR3 sequence (DNA): TGCGCCAGCAGCTTGGGTTTAGCGGATGACACAGATACGCAGTATTTT.

The chain carries TRBV4-2 and TRBJ1-2; TRBD1 is a possible D gene (5 bases). Looked up from germline, CDR1 is LGHNA and CDR2 is YNFKEQ. This CDR3 has 16 residues. V lost 3 bases and J lost 0, with 14 bases in between. The CDR3 DNA reads as TGTGCCAGCAGCCAGAGTGGGACGTTAGCTAACTATGGCTACACCTTC. Its translation: CASSQSGTLANYGYTF.

V gene TRBV27 combines with J gene TRBJ1-5; a possible D gene is TRBD1 (6 bases). Trimming took off 0 bases at V and 5 bases at J, with 14 bases between the two ends. There are 16 residues in the CDR3. Looked up from germline, CDR1 is MNHEY and CDR2 is SMNVEV (reference sequence). The CDR3: CASSLSGRGWDQPQHF. The CDR3 DNA sequence: TGTGCCAGCAGTTTATCAGGCAGGGGTTGGGATCAGCCCCAGCATTTT.

The chain uses TRBV5-1 and TRBJ2-1; D uncertain. Germline lookup yields CDR1 SGHRS and CDR2 YFSETQ. The length of the CDR3 is 12 residues. V was cut by 3 bases and J by 9 bases, with 10 bases left in between. CDR3 coding DNA: TGCGCCAGCAGCTGGGCTGGTGCTGAGCAGTTCTTC. It codes for CASSWAGAEQFF.

The rearrangement uses TRBV13 and TRBJ2-5; unclear D gene. CDR3 size: 17 residues. The V gene lost 5 bases and the J gene lost 5 bases, with 24 bases spanning the gap. From germline, CDR1 is PRHDT and CDR2 FYEKMQ (reference sequence). The DNA of the CDR3 is TGTGCCAGCAGCCCCGGCGCGATGACAAAGGAAAGGGAGACCCAGTACTTC. It codes for CASSPGAMTKERETQYF.

The J gene is TRBJ2-5, the V gene TRBV29-1; TRBD2 is a possible D gene (7 bases). CDR3 size: 14 residues. Trimming left V 0 bases short and J 5 bases short, with 13 bases between. Germline V gene lookup returns CDR1 SQVTM and CDR2 ANQGSEA. In nucleotides, the CDR3 is TGCAGCGTTGAAGAAGAGGGGGGGCCGGAGACCCAGTACTTC. Translated, it gives CSVEEEGGPETQYF.

V gene TRBV20-1 combines with J gene TRBJ2-5; D not certain. Trimming cost V 5 bases and J 5 bases, with 9 bases left between them. The CDR3 extends over 11 amino acids. Germline V gene lookup returns CDR1 DFQATT and CDR2 SNEGSKA (reference sequence). As DNA, the CDR3 is TGCAGTGCTTCGAGCCGGGAGACCCAGTACTTC. It is translated as CSASSRETQYF.

V is TRBV11-2 and J is TRBJ2-5; D is undetermined. This CDR3 region has 14 residues. Trimming pared 5 bases from V and 2 bases from J, leaving 12 bases between. Germline CDR1 reads SGHAT; CDR2 reads FQNNGV. CDR3 nucleotides: TGTGCCAGCAGCACTTTGACTTTACAAGAGACCCAGTACTTC. Its protein is CASSTLTLQETQYF.

The chain employs TRBV4-2 and TRBJ2-5; 13 bases fit TRBD2. The J call is uncertain, as TRBJ2-7 better fits the DNA end. Per germline, CDR1 LGHNA and CDR2 YNFKEQ. The CDR3 has 15 amino acids. CDR3 sequence (DNA): TGTGCCAGCAGCCAAGGGACTAGCGGGAGCGCCGAGCAGTACTTC. Its translation is CASSQGTSGSAEQYF.

The rearrangement uses TRBV20-1 and TRBJ2-3, with 8 nucleotides matching TRBD2. Trimming cost V 3 bases and J 2 bases; bases outside gene matches: 4. From germline, CDR1 is DFQATT and CDR2 SNEGSKA (reference sequence). This CDR3 has 14 residues. The DNA of the CDR3 is TGCAGTGCTAGCCGGGGGGGAGTCACAGATACGCAGTATTTT. It yields the protein CSASRGGVTDTQYF.

V usage is TRBV11-3 and J usage is TRBJ2-2; 7 nucleotides agree with TRBD1. This CDR3 has 17 residues. After removal of 2 bases from V and 2 bases from J, the junction contained 8 bases not matched to a gene. CDR1 SGHNT and CDR2 YENEEA come from the germline V gene. The CDR3 DNA follows: TGTGCCAGCAGCTTACCCACCGGGACAGCAAACACCGGGGAGCTGTTTTTT. Translated, it gives CASSLPTGTANTGELFF.

On this clonotype: The junction shows a germline mismatch at one end, possibly a read error. The DNA of the CDR3 is TGCAGCGCCAAGGGACTCCTAAGCCCCACAAATACGCAGTATTTT. Protein sequence: CSAKGLLSPTNTQYF. V gene TRBV29-1 combines with J gene TRBJ2-3; perhaps TRBD2 as D (6 bases). Germline loops: CDR1 SQVTM, CDR2 ANQGSEA. The CDR3 sequence is 15 residues long.

The V gene is TRBV19, the J gene TRBJ1-6; 8 bases map to TRBD1. The J segment lost 3 bases and the V segment lost 8 bases, leaving 3 bases of the junction unmatched. Germline V gene data show CDR1 as LNHDA and CDR2 as SQIVND (reference sequence). The CDR3 is 14 residues long. The DNA of the CDR3 is TGTGCCAGTCAGGACAGGGACTATAATTCACCCCTCCACTTT. Encoded protein: CASQDRDYNSPLHF. Full variable domain (outside the CDR3, taken from reference TRBV19 and TRBJ1-6): DGGITQSPKYLFRKEGQNVTLSCEQNLNHDAMYWYRQDPGQGLRLIYYSQIVNDFQKGDIAEGYSVSREKKESFPLTVTSAQKNPTAFYLCASQDRDYNSPLHFGNGTRLTVT.